A single sample is the source of the 9 T cell receptor beta chains below, sequenced in a study of blood T cells in healthy people across ages. PCR was performed a second time for 7 to 11 cycles using a sample-barcoded 5' primer and a J-beta primer mix. TCRdb called the 5' RACE reads again in MiXCR, with one record for every CDR3 protein. This table holds 700,000 to 950,000 distinct CDR3 sequences, roughly 60% found once. Sequences were obtained from blood. These receptors were collected from a man aged 25-40 years in good health.

The rearrangement links TRBV23-1 to TRBJ2-7, with TRBD1 matching 9 bases. TRBV23-1 is flagged as an ORF with uncertain function. The CDR3 spans 16 residues. Trimming at V came to 4 bases and at J to 2 bases, leaving 9 bases not matched to a gene. CDR3 protein: CASSRPDRGYPYEQYF. For the CDR3, the DNA is TGCGCCAGCAGTCGACCCGACAGGGGGTACCCCTACGAGCAGTACTTC.

To note about this clonotype: One end of the junction fails to match germline, which may point to a read error. CDR3 nucleotide sequence: TGTACCAGCACCACTATGGGGGGTAGCAACACTGAAGCTTTCTTT. The encoded protein is CTSTTMGGSNTEAFF. The V gene is TRBV7-9, the J gene TRBJ1-1, with D possibly being TRBD1 (5 bases). This CDR3 has 15 residues. From germline, CDR1 is SEHNR and CDR2 FQNEAQ (reference sequence).

The genes are TRBV20-1 and TRBJ1-2; 7 bases are shared with TRBD1. V was pared by 0 bases and J by 0 bases, with 1 base of the junction left unmatched. This CDR3 has 14 residues. The germline V gene encodes CDR1 DFQATT and CDR2 SNEGSKA (reference sequence). The CDR3 DNA follows: TGCAGTGCTAGAGAACAGGGGACTAACTATGGCTACACCTTC. Translation gives CSAREQGTNYGYTF.

The chain joins TRBV7-3 to TRBJ2-1, with 10 positions matching TRBD2. CDR3 length equals 17 residues. CDR1 and CDR2 (germline): SGHTA, FQGTGA. V lost 5 bases, J lost 9 bases, and 16 bases stayed unmatched. CDR3 coding DNA: TGTGCCAGCAGCCCCGGTTATGCTAGCGGGGGTTATGTTGAGCAGTTCTTC. It yields the protein CASSPGYASGGYVEQFF.

The CDR3 nucleotides read TGTGCCAGCAGCAAAGCGCCGCGGTATAATTCACCCCTCCACTTT. It translates to CASSKAPRYNSPLHF. The chain combines TRBV21-1 with TRBJ1-6. TRBV21-1 is deemed a pseudogene. The CDR3 length is 15 residues.

The J gene is TRBJ2-7, the V gene TRBV27; no firm D call. Germline V CDR1 and CDR2: MNHEY, SMNVEV (reference sequence). This CDR3 comprises 15 residues. V lost 2 bases and J 2 bases, leaving 13 bases between the germline ends. CDR3 protein: CASSLRPEVTYEQYF. The CDR3 DNA reads as TGTGCCAGCAGTTTACGCCCCGAGGTAACCTACGAGCAGTACTTC.

The chain combines TRBV3-1 with TRBJ2-1; D not certain. Trimming stripped 3 bases from V and 7 bases from J, with 10 bases between. Germline values: CDR1 LGHDT, CDR2 YNNKEL (reference sequence). This CDR3 spans 13 amino acids. The CDR3 coding sequence is TGTGCCAGCAGCCAGACGACAAAAAATGAGCAGTTCTTC. Its protein product is CASSQTTKNEQFF.

J is TRBJ2-4 and V is TRBV7-9, with 9 nucleotides matching TRBD2. Germline CDR1 and CDR2: SEHNR and FQNEAQ (reference sequence). The CDR3 spans 16 residues. V lost 2 bases to trimming and J lost 8 bases; unmatched junction nucleotides: 10. The CDR3 here is CASSLSPSGGLDIQYF. CDR3 DNA sequence: TGTGCCAGCAGCTTAAGCCCGAGCGGGGGGTTGGACATTCAGTACTTC.

This clonotype has a handful of counts. The chain joins TRBV6-6 to TRBJ2-7; 7 bases match TRBD1. The junction had 8 bases not matched to a gene; V was cut back by 5 bases and J by 4 bases. CDR3 length equals 14 residues. Germline lookup yields CDR1 MNHNY and CDR2 SVGAGI (reference sequence). CDR3 sequence reads: CASSTGVSKYEQYF. In nucleotides, the CDR3 is TGTGCCAGCAGTACAGGGGTATCGAAATACGAGCAGTACTTC.